The clone carrying this T cell receptor (beta chain) was counted ten times or more. What it binds is not known. A single record per CDR3 protein comes from TCRdb applying MiXCR to the 5' RACE reads. The table shows about 25,000 distinct CDR3 sequences, with 4.5% to 7% occurring only once. The CDR3 sequence is 15 residues long. Trimming took 5 bases from V and 5 from J, leaving 13 bases between them. Germline loops: CDR1 SGHTA, CDR2 FQGNSA. This sample is part of a study of early T cells in non-severe SARS-CoV-2 infection. Study-level information: RNA in bulk from unsorted whole blood was sequenced, and chains were unpaired.

Overall study findings and caveats: VDJdb matching favored anti-spike CD8 responses, missing private and CD4 specificities.

The rearrangement links TRBV7-2 to TRBJ1-6; D call uncertain. Material for sequencing was whole blood. This receptor was identified in an adult who was a healthcare worker with PCR-confirmed SARS-CoV-2 infection or an uninfected control (not recorded which). In nucleotides, the CDR3 is TGTGCCAGCAGCGCCCTTTCTAAGGATAATTCACCCCTCCACTTT. Its translation: CASSALSKDNSPLHF.